This record covers a single TCR beta chain. Enrollees, about 18 to 95 years old, lived in about two dozen US areas. Participant-given clinical history determined each cohort assignment. Exposed participants came across a COVID-19 case within 2 weeks before study entry. Per the authors' pipeline: The authors estimated nucleated cell counts from reference gene primer amplification. Using immunoSEQ multiplex PCR, the repertoire was profiled, and TCRdb retains in-frame clones only, with some absent. The V and J calls and clone size were taken over from that table, and D and trimming were inferred from the DNA. Of under 400,000 clones detected, roughly 90% appear once; the ten largest clones hold just over 1%. The sample originates from a study of blood T cell repertoires in COVID-19. Germline V gene data show CDR1 as MDHEN and CDR2 as SYDVKM. V was clipped by 8 bases and J by 3 bases, with 10 bases between them. The CDR3 consists of 12 residues.

The clonotype comes from a woman aged 30 to 39 who had been exposed to COVID-19. The chain has TRBV28 and TRBJ1-1; weak D call: TRBD1 (5 bases). The source material was PBMCs or T cells enriched from blood (not recorded which). The DNA for the CDR3 is TGTGCCAGCGGGGGACTGGACACTGAAGCTTTCTTT. This translates into CASGGLDTEAFF.